This record looks at one T cell receptor (beta chain) sequence and its context. Its target is not known. The entry originates in a study of Tregs in tolerant kidney transplant recipients. Background on the study: Related graft donors supplied nonmyeloablative bone marrow transplants, and mixed chimerism was transient.

The CDR3 length is 14 residues. Per germline, CDR1 LNHDA and CDR2 SQIVND (reference sequence). The trim removed 5 bases at V and 4 bases at J, leaving 5 bases unmatched. The method was immunoSEQ multiplex PCR; TCRdb's version includes in-frame clones alone and lacks a portion of them. Of tens of thousands of clones listed, over 85% were seen once; the top ten hold approximately 0.5%. Study-wide findings and caveats: Validation in larger populations is needed because few patients were studied. This study did not directly address biological reproducibility. Activated donor B cell expansion appeared to reveal the most relevant donor-specific TCRbeta repertoire.

This chain links TRBV19 with TRBJ1-5; 7 bases are shared with TRBD1. Sequences were derived from CD4+ T cells from blood, sampled before the transplant. This TCR came from a human donor who received a combined kidney and bone marrow transplant. The CDR3, as DNA: TGTGCCAGTAGTTCGGGACAGCTTAATCAGCCCCAGCATTTT. Protein product: CASSSGQLNQPQHF.